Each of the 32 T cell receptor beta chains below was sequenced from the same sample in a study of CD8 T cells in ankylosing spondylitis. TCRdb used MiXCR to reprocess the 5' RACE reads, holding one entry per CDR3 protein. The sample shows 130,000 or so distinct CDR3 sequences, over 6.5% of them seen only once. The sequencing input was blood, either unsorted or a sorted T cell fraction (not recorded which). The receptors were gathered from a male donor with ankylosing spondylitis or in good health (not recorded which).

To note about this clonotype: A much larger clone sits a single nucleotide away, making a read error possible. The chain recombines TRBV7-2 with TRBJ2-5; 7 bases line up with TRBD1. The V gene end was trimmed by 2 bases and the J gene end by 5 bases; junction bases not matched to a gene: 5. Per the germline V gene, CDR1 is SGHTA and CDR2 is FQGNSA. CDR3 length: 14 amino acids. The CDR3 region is CASSLKCRGETQYF. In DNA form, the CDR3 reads TGTGCCAGCAGCTTAAAGTGCAGGGGGGAGACCCAGTACTTC.

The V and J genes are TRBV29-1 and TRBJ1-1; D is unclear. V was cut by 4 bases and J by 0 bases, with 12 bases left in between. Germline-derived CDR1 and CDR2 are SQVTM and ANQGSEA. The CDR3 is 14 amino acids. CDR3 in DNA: TGCAGCGTTGGGGGAGCTTTAATGAACACTGAAGCTTTCTTT. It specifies CSVGGALMNTEAFF.

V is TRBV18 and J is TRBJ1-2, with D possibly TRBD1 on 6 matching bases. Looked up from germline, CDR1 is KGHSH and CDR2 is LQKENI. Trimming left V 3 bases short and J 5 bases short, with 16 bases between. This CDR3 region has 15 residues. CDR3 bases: TGTGCCAGCTCACCCAGTTCCGGACAGCGATATGGCTACACCTTC. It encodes CASSPSSGQRYGYTF.

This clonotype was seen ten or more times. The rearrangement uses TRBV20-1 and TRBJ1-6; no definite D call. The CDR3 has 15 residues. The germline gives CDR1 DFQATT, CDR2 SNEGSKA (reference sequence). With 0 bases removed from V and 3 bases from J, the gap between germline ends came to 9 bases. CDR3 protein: CSARDEADYNSPLHF. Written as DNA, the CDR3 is TGCAGTGCTAGAGATGAGGCGGACTATAATTCACCCCTCCACTTT.

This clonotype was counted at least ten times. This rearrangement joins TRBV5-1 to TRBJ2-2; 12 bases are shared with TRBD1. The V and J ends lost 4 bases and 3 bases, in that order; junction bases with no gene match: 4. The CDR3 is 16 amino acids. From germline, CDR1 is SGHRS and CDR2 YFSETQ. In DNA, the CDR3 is TGCGCCAGCAGCCTAGGGACAGGGGGCTACACCGGGGAGCTGTTTTTT. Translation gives CASSLGTGGYTGELFF.

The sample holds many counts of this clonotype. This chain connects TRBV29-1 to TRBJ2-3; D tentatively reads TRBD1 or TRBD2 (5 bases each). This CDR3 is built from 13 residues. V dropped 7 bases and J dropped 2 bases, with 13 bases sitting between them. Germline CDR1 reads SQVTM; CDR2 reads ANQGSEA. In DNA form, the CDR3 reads TGCAGCGCCTCTAGGGACCCCACAGATACGCAGTATTTT. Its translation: CSASRDPTDTQYF.

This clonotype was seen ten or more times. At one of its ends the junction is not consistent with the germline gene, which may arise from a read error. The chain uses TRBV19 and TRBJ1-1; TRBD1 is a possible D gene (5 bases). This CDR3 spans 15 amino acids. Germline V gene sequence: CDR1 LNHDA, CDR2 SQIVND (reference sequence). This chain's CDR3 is CASSKTGRLNTEAFF. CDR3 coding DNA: TGTGCCAGTAGTAAAACGGGACGGCTGAATACTGAAGCTTTCTTT.

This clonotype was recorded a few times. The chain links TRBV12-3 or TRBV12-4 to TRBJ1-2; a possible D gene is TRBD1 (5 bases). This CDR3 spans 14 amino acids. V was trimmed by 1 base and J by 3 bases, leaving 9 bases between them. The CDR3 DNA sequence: TGTGCCAGCAGTTTAGGGGACGGCGACTATGGCTACACCTTC. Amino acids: CASSLGDGDYGYTF.

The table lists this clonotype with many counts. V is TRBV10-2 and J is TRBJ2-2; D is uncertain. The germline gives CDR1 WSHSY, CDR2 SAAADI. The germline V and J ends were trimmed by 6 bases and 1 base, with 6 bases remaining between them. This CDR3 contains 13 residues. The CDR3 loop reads CASSAVNTGELFF. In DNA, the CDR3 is TGCGCCAGCAGCGCAGTGAACACCGGGGAGCTGTTTTTT.

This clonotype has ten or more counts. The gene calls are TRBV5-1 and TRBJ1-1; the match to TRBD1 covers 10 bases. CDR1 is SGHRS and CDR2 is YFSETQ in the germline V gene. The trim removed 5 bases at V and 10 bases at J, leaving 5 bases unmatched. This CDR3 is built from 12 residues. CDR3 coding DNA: TGCGCCAGCAGAAACCGGGACAGGGGAGCTTTCTTT. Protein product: CASRNRDRGAFF. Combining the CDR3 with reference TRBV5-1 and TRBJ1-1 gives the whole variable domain KAGVTQTPRYLIKTRGQQVTLSCSPISGHRSVSWYQQTPGQGLQFLFEYFSETQRNKGNFPGRFSGRQFSNSRSEMNVSTLELGDSALYLCASRNRDRGAFFGQGTRLTVV.

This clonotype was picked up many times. The CDR3 DNA follows: TGCGCCAGCAGCTTATCGGTTGACAGTCCCTACGAGCAGTACTTC. It yields the protein CASSLSVDSPYEQYF. The gene calls are TRBV5-1 and TRBJ2-7; TRBD1 might be the D (5 bases). From germline, CDR1 is SGHRS and CDR2 YFSETQ. This CDR3 is 15 amino acids long. Trimming stripped 2 bases from V and 2 bases from J, with 14 bases between.

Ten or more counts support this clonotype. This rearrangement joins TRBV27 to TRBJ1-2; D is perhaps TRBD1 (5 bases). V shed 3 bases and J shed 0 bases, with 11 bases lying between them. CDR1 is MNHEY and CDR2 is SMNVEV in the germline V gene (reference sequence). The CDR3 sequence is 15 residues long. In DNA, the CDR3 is TGTGCCAGCAGTTTGGAGGGGACCGCTAACTATGGCTACACCTTC. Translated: CASSLEGTANYGYTF.

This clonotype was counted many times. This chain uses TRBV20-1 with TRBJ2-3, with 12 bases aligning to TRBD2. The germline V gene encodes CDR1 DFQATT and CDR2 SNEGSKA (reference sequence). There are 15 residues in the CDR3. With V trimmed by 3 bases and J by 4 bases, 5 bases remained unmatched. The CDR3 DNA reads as TGCAGTGCTAGTCTGACTAGCGGGGGACCAGATACGCAGTATTTT. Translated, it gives CSASLTSGGPDTQYF.

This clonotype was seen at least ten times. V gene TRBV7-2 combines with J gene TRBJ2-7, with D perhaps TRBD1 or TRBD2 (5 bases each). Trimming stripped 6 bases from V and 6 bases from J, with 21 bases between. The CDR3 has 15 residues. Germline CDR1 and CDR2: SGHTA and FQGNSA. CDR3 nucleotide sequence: TGTGCCAGCAGATATACCGGGACCCCCCTTGGCGAGCAGTACTTC. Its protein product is CASRYTGTPLGEQYF.

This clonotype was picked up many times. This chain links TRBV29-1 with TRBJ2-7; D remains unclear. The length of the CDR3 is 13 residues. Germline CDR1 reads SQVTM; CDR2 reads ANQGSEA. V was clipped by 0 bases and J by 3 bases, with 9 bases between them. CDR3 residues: CSVEDPRVYEQYF. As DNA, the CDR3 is TGCAGCGTTGAAGACCCCCGGGTCTACGAGCAGTACTTC.

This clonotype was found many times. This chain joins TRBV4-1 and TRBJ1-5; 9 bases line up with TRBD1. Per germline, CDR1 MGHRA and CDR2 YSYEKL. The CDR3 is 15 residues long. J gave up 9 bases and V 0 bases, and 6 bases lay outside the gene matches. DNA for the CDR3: TGCGCCAGCAGCCAAGAGGGGACAGGGTCACGGCCCCAGCATTTT. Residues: CASSQEGTGSRPQHF.

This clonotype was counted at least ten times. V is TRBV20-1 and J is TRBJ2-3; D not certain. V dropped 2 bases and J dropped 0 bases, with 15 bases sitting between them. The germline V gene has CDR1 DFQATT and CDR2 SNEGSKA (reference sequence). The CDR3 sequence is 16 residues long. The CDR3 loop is CSARPILSLSTDTQYF. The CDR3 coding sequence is TGCAGTGCTAGACCAATACTCTCCCTTAGCACAGATACGCAGTATTTT.

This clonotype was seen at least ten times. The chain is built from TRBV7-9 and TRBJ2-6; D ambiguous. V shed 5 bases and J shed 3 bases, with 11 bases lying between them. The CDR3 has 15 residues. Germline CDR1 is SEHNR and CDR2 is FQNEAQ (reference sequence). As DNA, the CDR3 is TGTGCCAGCAGCACAGACCCCCTTGGGGCCAACGTCCTGACTTTC. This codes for CASSTDPLGANVLTF.

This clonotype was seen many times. In nucleotides, the CDR3 is TGCAGCGTCCCCAGGCACGGGGAGCTGTTTTTT. Protein sequence: CSVPRHGELFF. This rearrangement joins TRBV29-1 to TRBJ2-2; D remains ambiguous. The CDR3 extends over 11 amino acids. From germline, CDR1 is SQVTM and CDR2 ANQGSEA. V lost 6 bases and J lost 7, with 9 bases in between.

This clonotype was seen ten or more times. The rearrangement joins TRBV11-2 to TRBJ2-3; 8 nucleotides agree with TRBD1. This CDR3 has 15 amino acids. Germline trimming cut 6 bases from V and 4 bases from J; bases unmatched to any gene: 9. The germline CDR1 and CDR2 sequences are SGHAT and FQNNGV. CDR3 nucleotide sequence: TGTGCCAGCAGTCATCTCCAGGGGGCCCCAGATACGCAGTATTTT. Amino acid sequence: CASSHLQGAPDTQYF. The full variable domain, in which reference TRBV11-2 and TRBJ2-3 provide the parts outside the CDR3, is EAGVAQSPRYKIIEKRQSVAFWCNPISGHATLYWYQQILGQGPKLLIQFQNNGVVDDSQLPKDRFSAERLKGVDSTLKIQPAKLEDSAVYLCASSHLQGAPDTQYFGPGTRLTVL.

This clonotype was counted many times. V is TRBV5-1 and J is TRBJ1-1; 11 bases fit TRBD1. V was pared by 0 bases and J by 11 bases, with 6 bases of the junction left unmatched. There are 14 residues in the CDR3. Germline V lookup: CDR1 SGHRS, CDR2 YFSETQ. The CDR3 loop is CASSLGTGGFVAFF. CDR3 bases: TGCGCCAGCAGCTTGGGGACAGGGGGCTTTGTGGCTTTCTTT.

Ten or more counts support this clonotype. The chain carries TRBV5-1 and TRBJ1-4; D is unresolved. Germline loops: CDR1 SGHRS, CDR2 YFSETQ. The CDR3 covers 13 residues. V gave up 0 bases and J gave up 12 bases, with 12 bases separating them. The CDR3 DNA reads TGCGCCAGCAGCTTGGTCGGCGCCGAGGAACTGTTTTTT. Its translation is CASSLVGAEELFF.

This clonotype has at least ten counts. The CDR3 nucleotides read TGTGCCAGCAGCTACTCCGGGACTTATCAGCCCCAGCATTTT. It is translated as CASSYSGTYQPQHF. This chain joins TRBV5-6 and TRBJ1-5, with a possible D match to TRBD1 (5 bases). The V end lost 3 bases, the J end lost 5 bases, and 12 bases lay between the germline ends. The CDR3 runs to 14 residues. Per the germline V gene, CDR1 is SGHDT and CDR2 is YYEEEE.

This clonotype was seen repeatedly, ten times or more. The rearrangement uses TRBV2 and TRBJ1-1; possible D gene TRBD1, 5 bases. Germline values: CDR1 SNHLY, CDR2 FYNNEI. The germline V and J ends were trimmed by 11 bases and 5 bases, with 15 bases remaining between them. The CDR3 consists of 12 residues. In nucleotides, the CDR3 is TGTGCCGGCCGGGGTTGGGGGACTGAAGCTTTCTTT. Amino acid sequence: CAGRGWGTEAFF.

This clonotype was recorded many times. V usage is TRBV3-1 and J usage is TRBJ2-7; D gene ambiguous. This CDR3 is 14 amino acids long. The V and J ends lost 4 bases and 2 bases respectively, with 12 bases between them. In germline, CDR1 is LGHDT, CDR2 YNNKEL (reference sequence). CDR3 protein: CASSPMDGTYEQYF. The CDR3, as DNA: TGTGCCAGCAGCCCCATGGACGGAACCTACGAGCAGTACTTC.

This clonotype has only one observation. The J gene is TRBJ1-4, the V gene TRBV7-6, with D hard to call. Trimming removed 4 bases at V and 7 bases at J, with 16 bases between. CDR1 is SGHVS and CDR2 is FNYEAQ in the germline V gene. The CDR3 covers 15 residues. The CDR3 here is CASSSLGKGVEKLFF. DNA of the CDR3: TGTGCCAGCAGCTCTCTCGGAAAGGGTGTTGAAAAACTGTTTTTT.

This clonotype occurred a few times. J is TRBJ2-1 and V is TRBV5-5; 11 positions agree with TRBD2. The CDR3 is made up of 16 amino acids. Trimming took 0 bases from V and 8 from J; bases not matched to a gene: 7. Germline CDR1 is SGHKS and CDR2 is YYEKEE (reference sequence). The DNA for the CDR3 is TGTGCCAGCAGCTTGGGGCTAGCGGGAGGTTTCGATGAGCAGTTCTTC. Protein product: CASSLGLAGGFDEQFF.

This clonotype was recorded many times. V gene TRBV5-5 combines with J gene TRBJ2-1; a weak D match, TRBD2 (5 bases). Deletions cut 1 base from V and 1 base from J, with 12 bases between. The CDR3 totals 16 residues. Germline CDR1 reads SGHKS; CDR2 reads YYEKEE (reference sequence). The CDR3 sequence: CASSLRADQSYNEQFF. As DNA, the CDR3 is TGTGCCAGCAGCTTGAGAGCGGACCAGTCCTACAATGAGCAGTTCTTC.

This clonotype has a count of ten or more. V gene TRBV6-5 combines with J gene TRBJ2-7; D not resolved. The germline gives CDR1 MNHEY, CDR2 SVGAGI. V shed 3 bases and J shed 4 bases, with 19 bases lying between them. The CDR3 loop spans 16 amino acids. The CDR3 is CASSYSVGQPGYEQYF. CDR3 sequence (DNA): TGTGCCAGCAGTTATTCGGTAGGCCAGCCAGGATACGAGCAGTACTTC.

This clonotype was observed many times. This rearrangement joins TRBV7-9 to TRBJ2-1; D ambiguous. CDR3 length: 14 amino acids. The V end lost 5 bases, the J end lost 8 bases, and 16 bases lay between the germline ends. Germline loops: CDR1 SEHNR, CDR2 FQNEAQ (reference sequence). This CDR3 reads CASSPPAPLDEQFF. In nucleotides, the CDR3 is TGTGCCAGCAGCCCCCCGGCTCCTCTGGATGAGCAGTTCTTC.

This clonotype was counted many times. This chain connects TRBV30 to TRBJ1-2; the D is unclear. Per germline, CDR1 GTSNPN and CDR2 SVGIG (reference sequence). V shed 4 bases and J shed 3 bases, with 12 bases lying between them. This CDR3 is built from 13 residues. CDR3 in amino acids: CAWINSGDYGYTF. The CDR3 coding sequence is TGTGCCTGGATAAACAGCGGCGACTATGGCTACACCTTC.

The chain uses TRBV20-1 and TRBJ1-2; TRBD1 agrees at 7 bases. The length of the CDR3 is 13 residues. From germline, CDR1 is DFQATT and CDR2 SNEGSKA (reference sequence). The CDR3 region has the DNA TGCGGCGGACAGACCAGGGGGTCCTATGGCTACACCTTC. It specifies CGGQTRGSYGYTF.